Below, 2 T cell receptor beta chains from the same sample are listed, as sequenced in a study of regulatory T cells in long-lasting Graves disease. The TCR beta library used iRepertoire HTBI primers with Arm-PCR amplification of CDR3. One entry per CDR3 protein results from TCRdb running MiXCR on the multiplex PCR reads. Among 550,000 to 700,000 distinct CDR3 sequences listed, around 16% were seen once. Described time point: newly diagnosed GD, antithyroid drugs for less than 3 months. PBMC-derived RNA was used for the TCR library. These data also formed part of another study, on T cells in Graves' hyperthyroidism and ophthalmopathy.

Sequences were derived from peripheral blood mononuclear cells (PBMCs), sampled at new diagnosis, from a patient treated with antithyroid drugs. These TCRs come from a man between 18 and 29 years old with Graves disease.

The chain uses TRBV30 and TRBJ2-1; 7 nucleotides align to TRBD2. V lost 5 bases, J lost 5 bases, and 3 bases stayed unmatched. CDR1 and CDR2 (germline): GTSNPN, SVGIG (reference sequence). The CDR3 is 12 residues long. CDR3 in amino acids: CAWSGTNNEQFF. The CDR3 DNA sequence: TGTGCCTGGTCCGGGACTAACAATGAGCAGTTCTTC. Drawing the rest from reference TRBV30 and TRBJ2-1, the complete variable domain is SQTIHQWPATLVQPVGSPLSLECTVEGTSNPNLYWYRQAAGRGLQLLFYSVGIGQISSEVPQNLSASRPQDRQFILSSKKLLLSDSGFYLCAWSGTNNEQFFGPGTRLTVL.

Ten or more counts support this clonotype. The chain recombines TRBV27 with TRBJ2-5, with a tentative D call TRBD2 (5 bases). There are 15 residues in the CDR3. CDR1 and CDR2 (germline): MNHEY, SMNVEV (reference sequence). With 4 bases removed from V and 1 base from J, the gap between germline ends came to 13 bases. The CDR3: CASSSSLGSQETQYF. The CDR3, as DNA: TGTGCCAGCAGTTCGTCCCTAGGGAGCCAAGAGACCCAGTACTTC.